This T cell receptor beta chain was retrieved from a study of identical twins. This clonotype was detected only a few times. The V and J ends lost 4 bases and 1 base respectively, with 10 bases between them. The CDR3 covers 15 residues. TCRdb re-derived calls from the 5' RACE reads in MiXCR, one entry per CDR3 protein. The data contain 450,000 to 600,000 distinct CDR3 sequences, 20% to 25% of them singletons. The same sample was also studied in work on yellow fever vaccine responses in identical twins.

This receptor was obtained from a woman between 18 and 29 years old in good health. Specimen: CD4+ T cells sorted from blood. The chain uses TRBV12-3 or TRBV12-4 and TRBJ2-2, with TRBD1 as a possible D gene (6 bases). CDR3 nucleotide sequence: TGTGCCAGCAGTTCGACAGGATTGAACACCGGGGAGCTGTTTTTT. Translated, it gives CASSSTGLNTGELFF.